The present TCR beta chain was sequenced within a study of T cells in Graves' hyperthyroidism and ophthalmopathy. Findings and limits, study-wide: Also found in blood were most expanded thyroid clonotypes above 0.001.

This clonotype was observed a few times. Its specificity is not known. Exclusion of a patient resulted from uncontrolled infection, other autoimmune disease, pregnancy or lactation. RNA transcripts gave rise to amplified TCR beta CDR3 regions. First-round RT-PCR of the TCR CDR3 relied on the HTBI primer set. TCRdb re-called the multiplex PCR reads with MiXCR, one entry per CDR3 protein. The sample lists 300,000 to 350,000 distinct CDR3 sequences, approximately 15% occurring once. CDR1 and CDR2 (germline): SGDLS, YYNGEE. The junction had 9 bases not matched to a gene; V was cut back by 4 bases and J by 8 bases. The CDR3 spans 15 residues.

This receptor was taken from a woman aged 25-40 years with Graves' hyperthyroidism. Sequencing was performed on blood. The chain links TRBV9 to TRBJ2-1; 10 bases are shared with TRBD2. Here the CDR3 reads CASSPGLAGAHEQFF. CDR3 in DNA: TGTGCCAGCAGCCCGGGGCTAGCGGGAGCCCATGAGCAGTTCTTC.